The clone carrying this T cell receptor (beta chain) was observed a few times. V lost 5 bases and J lost 2, with 16 bases in between. The CDR3 length is 16 residues. Germline CDR1 SGHRS, CDR2 YFSETQ. This sample stems from a study of T-cell memory formation after mild COVID-19. Via MiXCR, TCRdb re-called the 5' RACE reads, giving one row per CDR3 protein. Here the sample spans 450,000 to 650,000 distinct CDR3 sequences, approximately 20% being singletons. Sequencing was carried out using PBMCs or a T cell subset sorted from them (not recorded which). This receptor was obtained from an adult woman who had mild COVID-19 (a few samples of this study predate the infection). Cell type and time point are not known. The chain links TRBV5-1 to TRBJ2-2; unclear D gene. The CDR3: CASSPAPPTNTGELFF. CDR3 DNA sequence: TGCGCCAGCAGTCCTGCCCCCCCCACTAACACCGGGGAGCTGTTTTTT. Combining the CDR3 with reference TRBV5-1 and TRBJ2-2 gives the whole variable domain KAGVTQTPRYLIKTRGQQVTLSCSPISGHRSVSWYQQTPGQGLQFLFEYFSETQRNKGNFPGRFSGRQFSNSRSEMNVSTLELGDSALYLCASSPAPPTNTGELFFGEGSRLTVL.